This TCR beta chain comes out of a study of T-cell memory formation after mild COVID-19. Study results and caveats: Second-wave clones peaking on day 37 lacked confirmed SARS-CoV-2 specificity. That cross-reactive memory joined was suggested by some responding clones appearing in pre-infection memory. Day 15 to 85 contracting clones showed balanced CD4/CD8; day 15 to 37 expanders favored CD4+.

With respect to this clonotype: Its matching antigen is unknown.

Germline-derived CDR1 and CDR2 are LNHDA and SQIVND (reference sequence). The V and J ends lost 9 bases and 5 bases, in that order; junction bases with no gene match: 10. The CDR3 runs to 14 residues. TCRdb independently ran MiXCR on the 5' RACE reads; one entry per CDR3 protein. The data show 400,000 to 500,000 distinct CDR3 sequences, roughly 20% seen once. The chain has TRBV19 and TRBJ2-3; the match to TRBD2 covers 8 bases. This sequence originates from an adult woman who had mild COVID-19 (a few samples of this study predate the infection). Cell type and time point are not known. The sample comprised PBMCs or a T cell subset sorted from them (not recorded which). CDR3 coding DNA: TGTGCCAGCGCGAGCGGGGGCACGGGAGATACGCAGTATTTT. Residues: CASASGGTGDTQYF.